This T cell receptor (beta chain) came from a study of CD8+ T cells in alopecia areata. Extracted RNA was reverse transcribed, and the resulting cDNA served as sequencing template. The repertoire was sequenced with immunoSEQ multiplex PCR; TCRdb's copy has only in-frame clones and lacks some. The specimen gives around 300,000 clones without singletons; the ten biggest hold 1.2%. Markers used for sorting pooled cutaneous lymph node cells were CD4, CD8alpha, NKG2D, NKG2ACE and others. A remark on this clone: Germline and genes here are mouse.

This TCR came from a C3H/HeJ mouse with alopecia areata. This line is of MHC haplotype H2-k. The sequenced material came from CD4+ T cells sorted from a lymph node.

The part of the CDR3 DNA that was read is TGTGCCAGCAATTCTGGGGGGGCGCTGAAC. The encoded protein is CASNSGGALN. The CDR3 in full is CASNSGGALNTLYF. This chain links TRBV19 with TRBJ2-4; the match to TRBD2 covers 10 bases. The read terminates 4 residues before the CDR3 end, so the remaining end is supplied by the germline J gene. The CDR3 spans 14 residues. Germline V CDR1 and CDR2: FNHDT, SITEND (reference sequence).